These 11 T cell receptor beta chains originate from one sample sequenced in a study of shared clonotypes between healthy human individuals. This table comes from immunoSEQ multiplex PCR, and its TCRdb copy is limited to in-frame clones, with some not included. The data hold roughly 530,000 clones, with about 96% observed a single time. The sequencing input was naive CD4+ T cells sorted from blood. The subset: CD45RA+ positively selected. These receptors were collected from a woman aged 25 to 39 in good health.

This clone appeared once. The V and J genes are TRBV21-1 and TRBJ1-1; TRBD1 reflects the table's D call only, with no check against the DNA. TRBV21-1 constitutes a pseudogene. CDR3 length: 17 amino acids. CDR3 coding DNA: TGTGCCAGCAGCGATCTTAGGGGGACAAGGGGTAACACTGAAGCTTTCTTT. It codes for CASSDLRGTRGNTEAFF.

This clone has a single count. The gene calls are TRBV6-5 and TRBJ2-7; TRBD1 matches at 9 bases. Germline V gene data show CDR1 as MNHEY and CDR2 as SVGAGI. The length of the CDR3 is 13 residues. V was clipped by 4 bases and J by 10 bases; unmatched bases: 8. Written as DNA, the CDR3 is TGTGCCAGCAGTTCCGGGACAGGGATGGGTCAGTACTTC. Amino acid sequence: CASSSGTGMGQYF.

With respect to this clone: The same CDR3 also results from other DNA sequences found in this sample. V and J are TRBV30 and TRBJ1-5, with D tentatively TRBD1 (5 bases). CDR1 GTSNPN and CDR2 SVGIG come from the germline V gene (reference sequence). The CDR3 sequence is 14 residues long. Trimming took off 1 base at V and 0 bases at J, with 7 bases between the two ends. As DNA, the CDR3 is TGTGCCTGGAGTGGCAGGGTTAGCAATCAGCCCCAGCATTTT. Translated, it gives CAWSGRVSNQPQHF.

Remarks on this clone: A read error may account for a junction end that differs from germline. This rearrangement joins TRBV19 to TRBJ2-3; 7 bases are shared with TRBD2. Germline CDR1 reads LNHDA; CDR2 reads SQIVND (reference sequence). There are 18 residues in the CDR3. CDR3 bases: TGTGGCAGTAGTATAGCTTCTTGGGCGGGAGCCGGGACAGATACGCAGTATTTT. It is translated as CGSSIASWAGAGTDTQYF. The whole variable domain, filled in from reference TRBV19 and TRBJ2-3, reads DGGITQSPKYLFRKEGQNVTLSCEQNLNHDAMYWYRQDPGQGLRLIYYSQIVNDFQKGDIAEGYSVSREKKESFPLTVTSAQKNPTAFYLCGSSIASWAGAGTDTQYFGPGTRLTVL.

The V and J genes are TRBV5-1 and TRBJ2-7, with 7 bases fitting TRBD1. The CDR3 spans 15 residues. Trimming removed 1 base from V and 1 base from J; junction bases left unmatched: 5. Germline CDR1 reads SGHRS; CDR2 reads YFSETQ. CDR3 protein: CASSLRGDSSYEQYF. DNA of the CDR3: TGCGCCAGCAGCTTGCGAGGGGACAGTTCCTACGAGCAGTACTTC.

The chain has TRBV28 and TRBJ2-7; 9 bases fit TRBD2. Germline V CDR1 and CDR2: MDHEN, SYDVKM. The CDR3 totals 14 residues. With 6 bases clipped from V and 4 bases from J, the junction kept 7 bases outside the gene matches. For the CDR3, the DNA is TGTGCCAGCAGGGGCTGGCGGGAGGGTTACGAGCAGTACTTC. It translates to CASRGWREGYEQYF.

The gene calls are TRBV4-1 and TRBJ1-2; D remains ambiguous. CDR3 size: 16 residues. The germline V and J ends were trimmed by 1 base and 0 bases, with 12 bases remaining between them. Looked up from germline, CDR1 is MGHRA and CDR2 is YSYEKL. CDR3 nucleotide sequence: TGCGCCAGCAGCCAAGTCGTGAGGACCGCTAACTATGGCTACACCTTC. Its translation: CASSQVVRTANYGYTF.

CDR3 in DNA: TGTGCCAGCATCCCCCATGGGGGAGTTGGGAATGAGCAGTTCTTC. Protein product: CASIPHGGVGNEQFF. The chain combines TRBV6-1 with TRBJ2-1; the D gene could be TRBD1 or TRBD2 (5 bases each). V lost 7 bases, J lost 7 bases, and 20 bases lay in between. The V gene's germline CDR1 is MNHNS and CDR2 SASEGT. This CDR3 is 15 amino acids long.

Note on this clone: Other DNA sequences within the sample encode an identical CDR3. CDR3 in amino acids: CSARGGDGYTF. The CDR3 DNA sequence: TGCAGTGCTAGGGGAGGAGACGGCTACACCTTC. This sequence joins TRBV20-1 and TRBJ1-2; D gene unclear. Germline-derived CDR1 and CDR2 are DFQATT and SNEGSKA (reference sequence). V gave up 3 bases and J gave up 8 bases, with 10 bases separating them. This CDR3 region has 11 residues.

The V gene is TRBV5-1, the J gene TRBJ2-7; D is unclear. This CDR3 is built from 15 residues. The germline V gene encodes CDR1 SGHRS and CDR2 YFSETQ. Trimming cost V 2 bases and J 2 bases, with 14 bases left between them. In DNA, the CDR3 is TGCGCCAGCAGCTTTTTCATTGACACCCCCTACGAGCAGTACTTC. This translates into CASSFFIDTPYEQYF.

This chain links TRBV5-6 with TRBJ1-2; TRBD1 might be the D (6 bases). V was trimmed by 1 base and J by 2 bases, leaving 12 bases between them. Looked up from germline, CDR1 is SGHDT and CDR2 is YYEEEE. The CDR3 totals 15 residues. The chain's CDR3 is CASSLPGQGNYGYTF. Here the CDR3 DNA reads TGTGCCAGCAGCTTGCCTGGGCAGGGGAACTATGGCTACACCTTC.